This T cell receptor (beta chain) was documented in a study of T-cell memory formation after mild COVID-19. Study information: TCR clusters largely stayed donor specific. Findings and caveats of the study: Contracting CD8+ clones were enriched in EMRA, CD4+ mainly in CM and EM. Cross-reactive memory appears to have joined, as suggested by some responding clones showing up in pre-infection memory.

CDR3 size: 14 residues. Germline assignment: CDR1 SNHLY and CDR2 FYNNEI. The V end was cut by 4 bases, the J end by 1 base, with 8 bases between. A note on this clonotype: Its target is unknown.

Sample barcodes and UMIs were carried by the TCR alpha and TCR beta cDNA libraries that 5'RACE generated with constant-segment primers. TCRdb re-called the 5' RACE reads with MiXCR, one entry per CDR3 protein. The table lists some 290,000 distinct CDR3 sequences, around 15% of them singletons. The TCR sequence derives from a man between 18 and 29 years old who had mild COVID-19 (a few samples of this study predate the infection). Cell type and time point are not known. The chain couples TRBV2 to TRBJ1-3; D remains ambiguous. Sequencing was done on a sample of PBMCs or a T cell subset sorted from them (not recorded which). The CDR3 region has the DNA TGTGCCAGCAGTGTTTCCGGGTCTGGAAACACCATATATTTT. It is translated as CASSVSGSGNTIYF. The full variable domain, with the rest looked up from reference TRBV2 and TRBJ1-3, is EPEVTQTPSHQVTQMGQEVILRCVPISNHLYFYWYRQILGQKVEFLVSFYNNEISEKSEIFDDQFSVERPDGSNFTLKIRSTKLEDSAMYFCASSVSGSGNTIYFGEGSWLTVV.